The following is a T cell receptor (beta chain) sequence with its context. What it binds is unknown. Synthesis of TCR cDNA relied on 5'RACE template switching, which attached a universal primer site and UMIs. Each CDR3 protein gets one entry after TCRdb re-called the 5' RACE reads with MiXCR. The sample carries 450,000 to 650,000 distinct CDR3 sequences, roughly a fifth recorded once. The CDR3 extends over 11 amino acids. Germline-derived CDR1 and CDR2 are MNHEY and SVGAGI. The germline V and J ends were trimmed by 10 bases and 1 base, with 7 bases remaining between them. This sample stems from a study of T cells after yellow fever vaccination. Study-wide context: Fractions of low cell number were prepared using SMART-Seq v4 Ultra Low Input. Study-wide results and limits: Repertoires sorted by FACS could include abundant clonotypes that are contaminants from the bulk population.

The material was PBMCs, obtained 21 days after the first yellow fever vaccination. The source of this sequence is a man aged 18-30 years who received the YFV17D yellow fever vaccine. The chain uses TRBV6-5 and TRBJ1-1; D unclear. The CDR3 reads CATVGNTEAFF. The DNA for the CDR3 is TGTGCCACCGTTGGGAACACTGAAGCTTTCTTT.